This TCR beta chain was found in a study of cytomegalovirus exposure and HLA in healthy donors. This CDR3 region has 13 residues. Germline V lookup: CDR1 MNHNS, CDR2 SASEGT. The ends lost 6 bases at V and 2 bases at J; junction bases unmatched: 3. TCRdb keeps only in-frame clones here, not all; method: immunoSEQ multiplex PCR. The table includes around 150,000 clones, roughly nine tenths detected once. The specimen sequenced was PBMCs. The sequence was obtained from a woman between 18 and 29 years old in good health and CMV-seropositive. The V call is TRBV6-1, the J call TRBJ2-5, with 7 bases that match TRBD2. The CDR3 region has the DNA TGTGCCAGCAGGCAGCGGGGACAAGAGACCCAGTACTTC. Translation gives CASRQRGQETQYF.